These 18 T cell receptor beta chains came from one sample sequenced in a study of shared clonotypes between healthy human individuals. Data came from immunoSEQ multiplex PCR; TCRdb stores just in-frame clones and leaves some out. The data contain approximately 1.5 million clones, just under 99% of them seen just once; the ten biggest clones take up approximately 0.4%. Material: naive CD4+ T cells sorted from blood. The subset: CD45RA+ positively selected. Source of these receptors: a man between 25 and 39 years old in good health.

The chain is built from TRBV29-1 and TRBJ2-3, with TRBD2 matching over 10 bases. In germline, CDR1 is SQVTM, CDR2 ANQGSEA. The J segment lost 5 bases and the V segment lost 5 bases, leaving 7 bases of the junction unmatched. The CDR3 runs 14 residues. DNA for the CDR3: TGCAGCGTTACGCTAGCGGGAGTACTAGATACGCAGTATTTT. As protein: CSVTLAGVLDTQYF.

The V gene is TRBV5-1, the J gene TRBJ2-1; 7 bases match TRBD2. Losses at the gene ends were 1 base for V and 4 bases for J; bases not matched to a gene: 11. This CDR3 contains 17 residues. Germline V lookup: CDR1 SGHRS, CDR2 YFSETQ. CDR3 residues: CASSLSLGGTKYNEQFF. The CDR3 DNA is TGCGCCAGCAGCTTGTCTTTGGGTGGGACTAAATACAATGAGCAGTTCTTC.

This clone was picked up one time. This rearrangement joins TRBV7-8 to TRBJ2-1; 7 bases align to TRBD1. Germline CDR1 SGHVS, CDR2 FQNEAQ. Trimming took 5 bases from V and 7 from J; bases not matched to a gene: 5. The CDR3 loop spans 13 amino acids. CDR3 sequence: CASSRDRVNEQFF. CDR3 nucleotide sequence: TGTGCCAGCAGCCGAGACAGGGTTAATGAGCAGTTCTTC.

V and J are TRBV5-5 and TRBJ1-5, with D uncertain. CDR3 size: 13 residues. Trimming took off 1 base at V and 6 bases at J, with 8 bases between the two ends. Germline V lookup: CDR1 SGHKS, CDR2 YYEKEE (reference sequence). The CDR3 spells CASSLYLTQPQHF. CDR3 DNA sequence: TGTGCCAGCAGCTTGTATCTTACTCAGCCCCAGCATTTT.

The chain carries TRBV27 and TRBJ2-7; 11 bases match TRBD2. After removal of 6 bases from V and 3 bases from J, the junction contained 7 bases not matched to a gene. Germline V CDR1 and CDR2: MNHEY, SMNVEV (reference sequence). CDR3 length: 15 residues. CDR3 residues: CASRRAGLAVYEQYF. The CDR3, as DNA: TGTGCCAGCAGACGGGCGGGACTAGCGGTCTACGAGCAGTACTTC.

The rearrangement uses TRBV6-5 and TRBJ2-2, with D hard to call. CDR1 is MNHEY, CDR2 SVGAGI, per germline. V shed 0 bases and J shed 5 bases, with 4 bases lying between them. There are 13 residues in the CDR3. The CDR3 spells CASSYSITGELFF. Here the CDR3 DNA reads TGTGCCAGCAGTTACTCCATAACCGGGGAGCTGTTTTTT.

The V call is TRBV10-3, the J call TRBJ2-1, with D perhaps TRBD2 (6 bases). Trimming stripped 5 bases from V and 4 bases from J, with 9 bases between. Germline V lookup: CDR1 ENHRY, CDR2 SYGVKD. This CDR3 comprises 13 residues. CDR3: CAISPGEYNEQFF. The CDR3 DNA is TGTGCCATCAGTCCGGGAGAGTACAATGAGCAGTTCTTC.

The chain links TRBV19 to TRBJ2-7, with 10 bases lining up with TRBD2. The CDR3 is made up of 15 amino acids. V shed 2 bases and J 5 bases; nucleotides not matched to a gene: 6. Germline CDR1 and CDR2: LNHDA and SQIVND (reference sequence). The CDR3 spells CASSIQREGRHEQYF. The CDR3, as DNA: TGTGCCAGTAGTATACAGCGGGAGGGCCGGCACGAGCAGTACTTC.

The V and J genes are TRBV11-2 and TRBJ2-7, with TRBD1 identical over 9 bases. The CDR3 is made up of 16 amino acids. With 5 bases clipped from V and 4 bases from J, the junction kept 12 bases outside the gene matches. The germline gives CDR1 SGHAT, CDR2 FQNNGV. The CDR3 DNA follows: TGTGCCAGCAGCGCGACCGGGACAGGGAGGAATTACGAGCAGTACTTC. The encoded protein is CASSATGTGRNYEQYF.

This chain connects TRBV9 to TRBJ1-1; perhaps TRBD1 as D (5 bases). V lost 4 bases and J 2 bases, leaving 15 bases between the germline ends. Germline V gene lookup returns CDR1 SGDLS and CDR2 YYNGEE. The CDR3 contains 15 residues. Here the CDR3 reads CASSFDGRGNTEAFF. DNA of the CDR3: TGTGCCAGCAGCTTTGACGGAAGGGGAAACACTGAAGCTTTCTTT.

The V and J genes are TRBV28 and TRBJ1-2; D remains ambiguous. The CDR3 has 13 amino acids. The germline V gene has CDR1 MDHEN and CDR2 SYDVKM. With 5 bases removed from V and 7 bases from J, the gap between germline ends came to 14 bases. CDR3 coding DNA: TGTGCCAGCAGTCAAGTCCACATATCTGGCTACACCTTC. Translating it yields CASSQVHISGYTF.

This chain's CDR3 is CAWQGNSGNTIYF. CDR3 nucleotides: TGTGCCTGGCAGGGCAACTCTGGAAACACCATATATTTT. This sequence joins TRBV30 and TRBJ1-3, with D tentatively TRBD1 (5 bases). V lost 5 bases and J lost 0, with 8 bases in between. The germline V gene has CDR1 GTSNPN and CDR2 SVGIG (reference sequence). This CDR3 contains 13 residues.

This clone occurred once. This chain connects TRBV29-1 to TRBJ2-2, with 7 bases that match TRBD2. The germline V gene encodes CDR1 SQVTM and CDR2 ANQGSEA. CDR3 length: 12 amino acids. Here the CDR3 reads CGGREHTGELFF. The CDR3 DNA follows: TGCGGGGGGAGGGAGCACACCGGGGAGCTGTTTTTT.

The CDR3 protein is CATSRDNEKLFF. In nucleotides, the CDR3 is TGTGCCACCAGCAGAGATAACGAAAAACTGTTTTTT. The chain carries TRBV15 and TRBJ1-4; no firm D call. CDR3 length: 12 residues. In germline, CDR1 is LNHNV, CDR2 YYDKDF (reference sequence). Trimming removed 0 bases from V and 8 bases from J, with 4 bases in between.

The genes are TRBV27 and TRBJ2-1; D might be TRBD1 (5 bases). The CDR3 length is 17 residues. Trimming removed 8 bases at V and 7 bases at J, with 27 bases between. Looked up from germline, CDR1 is MNHEY and CDR2 is SMNVEV (reference sequence). CDR3 protein: CASRLIGRARLENEQFF. The CDR3 bases are TGTGCCAGCCGCCTAATCGGCAGGGCTAGATTAGAAAATGAGCAGTTCTTC.

About this clone itself: Other DNA sequences within the sample encode an identical CDR3. The chain links TRBV5-6 to TRBJ2-1; possibly TRBD2 for D (7 bases). Trimming took off 4 bases at V and 1 base at J, with 12 bases between the two ends. There are 15 residues in the CDR3. CDR1 and CDR2 (germline): SGHDT, YYEEEE. CDR3 sequence (DNA): TGTGCCAGCAGCCTTAGGGGGGGATCCTACAATGAGCAGTTCTTC. Translated: CASSLRGGSYNEQFF.

The gene calls are TRBV9 and TRBJ1-1; D is possibly TRBD1 (5 bases). The CDR3 sequence is 14 residues long. The V gene lost 0 bases and the J gene lost 7 bases, with 13 bases spanning the gap. Germline CDR1 is SGDLS and CDR2 is YYNGEE. The CDR3 bases are TGTGCCAGCAGCGTAGTAGGAGGGGAGGGTGAAGCTTTCTTT. Its translation is CASSVVGGEGEAFF.

V usage is TRBV7-3 and J usage is TRBJ2-3, with 9 bases identical to TRBD2. CDR1 is SGHTA and CDR2 is FQGTGA in the germline V gene. The junction had 9 bases not matched to a gene; V was cut back by 2 bases and J by 3 bases. CDR3 length: 17 residues. The CDR3 coding sequence is TGTGCCAGCAGCTTATCCGGCGGGAGGGAGGTAACAGATACGCAGTATTTT. Encoded protein: CASSLSGGREVTDTQYF.